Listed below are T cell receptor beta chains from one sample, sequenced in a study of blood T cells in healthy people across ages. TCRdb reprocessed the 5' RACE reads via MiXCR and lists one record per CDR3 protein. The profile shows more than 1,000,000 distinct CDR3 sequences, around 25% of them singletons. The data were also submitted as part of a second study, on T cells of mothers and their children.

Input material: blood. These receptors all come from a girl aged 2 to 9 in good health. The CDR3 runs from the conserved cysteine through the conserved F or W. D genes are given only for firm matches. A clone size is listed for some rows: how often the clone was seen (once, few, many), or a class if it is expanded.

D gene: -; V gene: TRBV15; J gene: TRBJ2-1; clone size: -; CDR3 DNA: TGTGCCACCAGCAGAGAAACAGACCCCTACAATGAGCAGTTCTTC; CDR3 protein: CATSRETDPYNEQFF
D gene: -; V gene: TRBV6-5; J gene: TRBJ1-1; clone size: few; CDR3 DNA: TGTGCCAGCAGTTACCAGTACATCGAGAACACTGAAGCTTTCTTT; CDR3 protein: CASSYQYIENTEAFF
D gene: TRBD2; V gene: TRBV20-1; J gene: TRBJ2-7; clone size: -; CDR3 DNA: TGCAGTGCTATGGGGACTAGCGGGAGAATGTACGAGCAGTACTTC; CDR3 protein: CSAMGTSGRMYEQYF
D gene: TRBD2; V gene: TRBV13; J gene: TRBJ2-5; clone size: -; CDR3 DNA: TGTGCCAGCAGCTTGAGCGGGGGGGTAGGAGAGACCCAGTACTTC; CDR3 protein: CASSLSGGVGETQYF
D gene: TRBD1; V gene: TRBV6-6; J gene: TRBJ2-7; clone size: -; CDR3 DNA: TGTGCCAGCATCCCAAAAAGGACAGGGCTTCCGAACGAGCAGTACTTC; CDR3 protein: CASIPKRTGLPNEQYF
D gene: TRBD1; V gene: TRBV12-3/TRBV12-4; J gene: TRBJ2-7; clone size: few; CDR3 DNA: TGTGCCAGCAGCTCCCCTACCAGGGGGCTCTACGAGCAGTACTTC; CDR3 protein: CASSSPTRGLYEQYF
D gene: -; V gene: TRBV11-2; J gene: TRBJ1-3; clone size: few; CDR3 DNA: TGTGCCAGCAGCTTAGAACCCAACACCATATATTTT; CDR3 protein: CASSLEPNTIYF
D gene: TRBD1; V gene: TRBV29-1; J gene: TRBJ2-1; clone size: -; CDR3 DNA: TGCAGCGGGGGAGCCCGGGACAGGTGGAATGAGCAGTTCTTC; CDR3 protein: CSGGARDRWNEQFF
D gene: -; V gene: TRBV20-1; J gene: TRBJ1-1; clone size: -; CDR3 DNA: TGCAGTGCTAGCGGGGGGAACACTGAAGCTTTCTTT; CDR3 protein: CSASGGNTEAFF
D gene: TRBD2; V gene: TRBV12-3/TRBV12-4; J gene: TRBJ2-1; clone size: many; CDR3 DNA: TGTGCCAGCAGTTTGGGACTAGCGGGCTACAATGAGCAGTTCTTC; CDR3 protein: CASSLGLAGYNEQFF
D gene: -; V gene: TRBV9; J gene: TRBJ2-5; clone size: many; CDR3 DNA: TGTGCCAGCAAGGGAGGAGAAGAGACCCAGTACTTC; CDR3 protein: CASKGGEETQYF
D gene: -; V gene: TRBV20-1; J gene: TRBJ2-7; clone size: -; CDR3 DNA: TGCAGTGCTAGCCCCGGGACGGACGCCTACGAGCAGTACTTC; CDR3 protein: CSASPGTDAYEQYF
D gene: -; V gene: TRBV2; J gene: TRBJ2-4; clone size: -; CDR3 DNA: TGTGCCAGCAGCCAAAGGCGGTATTTACTTTACTTC; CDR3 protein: CASSQRRYLLYF
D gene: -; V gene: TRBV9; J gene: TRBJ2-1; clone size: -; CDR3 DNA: TGTGCCAGCAGCGTCGCCACTAGCAATGAGCAGTTCTTC; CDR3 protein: CASSVATSNEQFF
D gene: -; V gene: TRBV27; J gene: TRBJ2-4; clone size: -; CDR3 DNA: TGTGCCAGCAGTGCATTTCTAGCCAAAAACATTCAGTACTTC; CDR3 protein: CASSAFLAKNIQYF
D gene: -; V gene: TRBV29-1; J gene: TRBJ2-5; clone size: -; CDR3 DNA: TGCAGCGTTGTGTCCGAAACCTACGGGCAGTACTTC; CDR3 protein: CSVVSETYGQYF
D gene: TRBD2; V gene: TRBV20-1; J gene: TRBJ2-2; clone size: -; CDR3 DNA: TGCAGTGCTAGAGATCTTACTAGCGGGGACACCGGGGAGCTGTTTTTT; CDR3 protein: CSARDLTSGDTGELFF